The rows below give T cell receptor beta chains drawn from one sample of a study of Graves' ophthalmopathy and Graves' hyperthyroidism. TCRdb re-called the multiplex PCR reads with MiXCR, one entry per CDR3 protein. Among 600,000 to 950,000 distinct CDR3 sequences listed, roughly two fifths were seen once. The sequencing sample was made of peripheral blood. The source is an adult man with Graves' ophthalmopathy. The CDR3 runs from the conserved cysteine through the conserved F or W. D genes are given only for firm matches. Part of the rows lack a size; the others show once, few, many or a class for expanded clones.

clone_size: NA
v_call: TRBV19
j_call: TRBJ1-5
d_call: NA
cdr3_nt: TGTGCCAGTAGTATTAGCGTCCACGGGAATCAGCCCCAGCATTTT
cdr3_aa: CASSISVHGNQPQHF

clone_size: NA
v_call: TRBV4-3
j_call: TRBJ2-7
d_call: NA
cdr3_nt: TGCGCCAGCAGCCAACACGTAGGGGCCTACGAGCAGTACTTC
cdr3_aa: CASSQHVGAYEQYF

clone_size: many
v_call: TRBV7-2
j_call: TRBJ2-5
d_call: NA
cdr3_nt: TGTGCCAGCAGCTCACCGGGACCCGGGGAGACCCAGTACTTC
cdr3_aa: CASSSPGPGETQYF

clone_size: few
v_call: TRBV19
j_call: TRBJ1-2
d_call: NA
cdr3_nt: TGTGCCAGTAGTAACCAGGGTACCCTTCGCTATGGCTACACCTTC
cdr3_aa: CASSNQGTLRYGYTF

clone_size: NA
v_call: TRBV7-3
j_call: TRBJ2-5
d_call: TRBD2
cdr3_nt: TGCGCCAGCAGCCAAGTAGGACTAGCGGGGGGGCAGGAGACCCAGTACTTC
cdr3_aa: CASSQVGLAGGQETQYF

clone_size: NA
v_call: TRBV29-1
j_call: TRBJ1-1
d_call: NA
cdr3_nt: TGCAGCAGTGAGGCCACAGCCGTCAACACTGAAGCTTTCTTT
cdr3_aa: CSSEATAVNTEAFF

clone_size: NA
v_call: TRBV29-1
j_call: TRBJ2-5
d_call: TRBD1
cdr3_nt: TGCAGCCCGGGACAGGGGGCGGGAGAGACCCAGTACTTC
cdr3_aa: CSPGQGAGETQYF

clone_size: many
v_call: TRBV19
j_call: TRBJ2-5
d_call: NA
cdr3_nt: TGTGCCAGTGGACAGTTCCAAGAGACCCAGTACTTC
cdr3_aa: CASGQFQETQYF

clone_size: many
v_call: TRBV20-1
j_call: TRBJ2-5
d_call: NA
cdr3_nt: TGCAGTGCTAGAATGAGCGGACCGGGCGAGACCCAGTACTTC
cdr3_aa: CSARMSGPGETQYF

clone_size: NA
v_call: TRBV25-1
j_call: TRBJ2-2
d_call: TRBD2
cdr3_nt: TGTGCCAGCAGTCCGACTAGCGGGGGCGGCGGGGAGCTGTTTTTT
cdr3_aa: CASSPTSGGGGELFF

clone_size: NA
v_call: TRBV9
j_call: TRBJ2-7
d_call: TRBD1
cdr3_nt: TGTGCCAGCAGCGTAGTAGGGACAGCTGAGAACTACGAGCAGTACTTC
cdr3_aa: CASSVVGTAENYEQYF

clone_size: few
v_call: TRBV10-3
j_call: TRBJ1-2
d_call: NA
cdr3_nt: TGCTACGTGGCGTCTAACTATGGCTACACCTTC
cdr3_aa: CYVASNYGYTF

clone_size: NA
v_call: TRBV5-8
j_call: TRBJ1-2
d_call: NA
cdr3_nt: TGTGCCAGCAGTTTTGCTTATGGCTACACCTTC
cdr3_aa: CASSFAYGYTF

clone_size: NA
v_call: TRBV25-1
j_call: TRBJ2-6
d_call: TRBD1
cdr3_nt: TGTGCCAGCAGTGCATATAGGGCGGACAGGGGGCTAGATGGGGCCAACGTCCTGACTTTC
cdr3_aa: CASSAYRADRGLDGANVLTF

clone_size: NA
v_call: TRBV6-1
j_call: TRBJ1-2
d_call: TRBD1
cdr3_nt: TGTGCCAGCAGTCAAACCAGGACAGGGGGCGTTCTTGGCTACACCTTC
cdr3_aa: CASSQTRTGGVLGYTF

clone_size: few
v_call: TRBV11-2
j_call: TRBJ1-4
d_call: NA
cdr3_nt: TGTGCCAGCAGCTTGAGGGTAGTTAGCGAAAAACTGTTTTTT
cdr3_aa: CASSLRVVSEKLFF

clone_size: few
v_call: TRBV20-1
j_call: TRBJ2-7
d_call: NA
cdr3_nt: TGCAGTGCTAGAGGACACCCATCAGATTCCACCTACGAGCAGTACTTC
cdr3_aa: CSARGHPSDSTYEQYF

clone_size: few
v_call: TRBV20-1
j_call: TRBJ1-2
d_call: NA
cdr3_nt: TGCAGTGCTCCCTGGGGCTACACCTTC
cdr3_aa: CSAPWGYTF

clone_size: few
v_call: TRBV25-1
j_call: TRBJ2-5
d_call: NA
cdr3_nt: TGTGCCAGCATCGCCAGGGTAGGGGAGACCCAGTACTTC
cdr3_aa: CASIARVGETQYF

clone_size: many
v_call: TRBV7-9
j_call: TRBJ1-2
d_call: NA
cdr3_nt: TGTGCCAGCAGCTCCCTAGAGCGGGACGGGAGTGGCTACACCTTC
cdr3_aa: CASSSLERDGSGYTF

clone_size: few
v_call: TRBV25-1
j_call: TRBJ2-3
d_call: NA
cdr3_nt: TGTGCCAGCAGTGAAGGGGGTTGGAGCACAGATACGCAGTATTTT
cdr3_aa: CASSEGGWSTDTQYF

clone_size: once
v_call: TRBV7-2
j_call: TRBJ1-2
d_call: NA
cdr3_nt: TGTGCCAGCACCTCAGGCGGCTATGGCTACACCTTC
cdr3_aa: CASTSGGYGYTF

clone_size: NA
v_call: TRBV11-1
j_call: TRBJ1-1
d_call: NA
cdr3_nt: TGTGCCAGCAGCCCCACCGGGACGGGCATGAACACTGAAGCTTTCTTT
cdr3_aa: CASSPTGTGMNTEAFF

clone_size: many
v_call: TRBV9
j_call: TRBJ2-7
d_call: TRBD2
cdr3_nt: TGTGCCAGCAGCTCCTCAGCGGGGGTCTTGGACGAGCAGTACTTC
cdr3_aa: CASSSSAGVLDEQYF

clone_size: NA
v_call: TRBV24-1
j_call: TRBJ1-3
d_call: NA
cdr3_nt: TGTGCCACCACCCACCTGGGACGGGTAGTCTCTGGAAACACCATATATTTT
cdr3_aa: CATTHLGRVVSGNTIYF

clone_size: NA
v_call: TRBV10-3
j_call: TRBJ2-5
d_call: NA
cdr3_nt: TGTGCCAGCAGGAGGGGGCCCTACCAAGAGACCCAGTACTTC
cdr3_aa: CASRRGPYQETQYF

clone_size: NA
v_call: TRBV19
j_call: TRBJ2-2
d_call: TRBD2
cdr3_nt: TGTGCCAGCAGCTTCGGCGGGGGGGCCACCGGGGAGCTGTTTTTT
cdr3_aa: CASSFGGGATGELFF

clone_size: NA
v_call: TRBV7-6
j_call: TRBJ2-3
d_call: NA
cdr3_nt: TGTGCCAGCAGCCGTCGGCGAGGGGGGGTGGCAGATACGCAGTATTTT
cdr3_aa: CASSRRRGGVADTQYF

clone_size: NA
v_call: TRBV20-1
j_call: TRBJ1-2
d_call: NA
cdr3_nt: TGCAGTGCTAGGGGAGAGGGGAACTATGGCTACACCTTC
cdr3_aa: CSARGEGNYGYTF

clone_size: NA
v_call: TRBV14
j_call: TRBJ2-7
d_call: TRBD1
cdr3_nt: TGTGCCAGCAGCCCGACAGGGGATAGCTCCTACGAGCAGCACTTC
cdr3_aa: CASSPTGDSSYEQHF

clone_size: few
v_call: TRBV9
j_call: TRBJ1-1
d_call: NA
cdr3_nt: TGTGCCAGCAGCCCTCAACAGGGTTGGACTGAAGCTTTCTTT
cdr3_aa: CASSPQQGWTEAFF

clone_size: many
v_call: TRBV5-5
j_call: TRBJ1-2
d_call: NA
cdr3_nt: TGTGCCAGCAGCTTGGAACCGACAGCCATCTATGGCTACACCTTC
cdr3_aa: CASSLEPTAIYGYTF

clone_size: NA
v_call: TRBV2
j_call: TRBJ1-2
d_call: NA
cdr3_nt: TGTGCCAGCAGTGGGGCTTGGGGTGCCTCTGGCTACACCTTC
cdr3_aa: CASSGAWGASGYTF

clone_size: NA
v_call: TRBV10-3
j_call: TRBJ2-2
d_call: NA
cdr3_nt: TGTGCCAGCAGTGCCAACCCCGGGGCCGGGGAGCTGTTTTTT
cdr3_aa: CASSANPGAGELFF

clone_size: NA
v_call: TRBV7-9
j_call: TRBJ2-7
d_call: NA
cdr3_nt: TGTGCCAGCAGTTTAGCTCTAGCGATCGAGCAGTACTTC
cdr3_aa: CASSLALAIEQYF

clone_size: NA
v_call: TRBV7-2
j_call: TRBJ1-5
d_call: NA
cdr3_nt: TGTGCCAGCAGCTTGAGGTTATGGGGAGAGACCCAGCATTTT
cdr3_aa: CASSLRLWGETQHF

clone_size: NA
v_call: TRBV5-1
j_call: TRBJ2-3
d_call: NA
cdr3_nt: TGCGCCAGCAGCGCTCAGGACAGACCTGACACAGATACGCAGTATTTT
cdr3_aa: CASSAQDRPDTDTQYF

clone_size: NA
v_call: TRBV20-1
j_call: TRBJ2-7
d_call: TRBD1
cdr3_nt: TGCAGTGCAGATCGGACAGGGGAGCAGTACTTC
cdr3_aa: CSADRTGEQYF

clone_size: many
v_call: TRBV7-3
j_call: TRBJ2-6
d_call: TRBD1
cdr3_nt: TGTGCCTGGGCCGAGAGGGGGCGAGGTGGGGCCAACGTCCTGACTTTC
cdr3_aa: CAWAERGRGGANVLTF

clone_size: few
v_call: TRBV4-3
j_call: TRBJ2-5
d_call: NA
cdr3_nt: TGCGCCAGCGCAGGGAGAGCCCAAGAGACCCAGTACTTC
cdr3_aa: CASAGRAQETQYF

clone_size: few
v_call: TRBV19
j_call: TRBJ1-4
d_call: NA
cdr3_nt: TGTGCCAGTAGTATACGAAGAGTTAGTGAAAAACTGTTTTTT
cdr3_aa: CASSIRRVSEKLFF

clone_size: many
v_call: TRBV19
j_call: TRBJ2-5
d_call: TRBD1
cdr3_nt: TGTGCCAGTAGTTGGGGACAGGGGGCACGAGGAGAGACCCAGTACTTC
cdr3_aa: CASSWGQGARGETQYF

clone_size: NA
v_call: TRBV29-1
j_call: TRBJ2-7
d_call: TRBD1
cdr3_nt: TGCAGCGTTGGCGGACAGGGGGTGGCGGACGAGCAGTACTTC
cdr3_aa: CSVGGQGVADEQYF

clone_size: NA
v_call: TRBV20-1
j_call: TRBJ2-7
d_call: TRBD1
cdr3_nt: TGCAGTGCTAGTGCGGATACAGGGGTCTCCTACGAGCAGTACTTC
cdr3_aa: CSASADTGVSYEQYF

clone_size: many
v_call: TRBV29-1
j_call: TRBJ1-5
d_call: NA
cdr3_nt: TGCAGCGTTGCTCACAGGGTAGGGGATCAGCCCCAGCATTTT
cdr3_aa: CSVAHRVGDQPQHF

clone_size: few
v_call: TRBV5-4
j_call: TRBJ1-3
d_call: TRBD1
cdr3_nt: TGTGCCAGCAGCTTCGGGACAGCTGGAAACACCATATATTTT
cdr3_aa: CASSFGTAGNTIYF

clone_size: NA
v_call: TRBV2
j_call: TRBJ2-5
d_call: TRBD1
cdr3_nt: TGTGCCACCAGTGACTACGGACAGGGGGCTCGTGAGACCCAGTACTTC
cdr3_aa: CATSDYGQGARETQYF

clone_size: NA
v_call: TRBV30
j_call: TRBJ1-1
d_call: NA
cdr3_nt: TGTGCCTGGAGTGTTAAGTTTGAAGCTTTCTTT
cdr3_aa: CAWSVKFEAFF

clone_size: many
v_call: TRBV7-9
j_call: TRBJ2-7
d_call: NA
cdr3_nt: TGTGCCAGCAGCTTGGACGGAAATTACGAGCAGTACTTC
cdr3_aa: CASSLDGNYEQYF

clone_size: many
v_call: TRBV19
j_call: TRBJ1-1
d_call: NA
cdr3_nt: TGTGCCAGCGTATTCAGGCCGGGGAACACTGAAGCTTTCTTT
cdr3_aa: CASVFRPGNTEAFF

clone_size: NA
v_call: TRBV20-1
j_call: TRBJ2-2
d_call: NA
cdr3_nt: TGCAGTGCTAGAGGGACTATGCGCACCGGGGAGCTGTTTTTT
cdr3_aa: CSARGTMRTGELFF

clone_size: NA
v_call: TRBV12-3/TRBV12-4
j_call: TRBJ2-7
d_call: NA
cdr3_nt: TGTGCCAGCAGTTACTTAGGGGTTGAGCAGTACTTC
cdr3_aa: CASSYLGVEQYF

clone_size: few
v_call: TRBV19
j_call: TRBJ1-4
d_call: TRBD1
cdr3_nt: TGTGCCAGTAGTACAAAACAGGGGGGTGAAAAACTGTTTTTT
cdr3_aa: CASSTKQGGEKLFF

clone_size: NA
v_call: TRBV19
j_call: TRBJ1-1
d_call: NA
cdr3_nt: TGTGCCAGTAGCGCCGGGATGTATGGCACTGAAGCTTTCTTT
cdr3_aa: CASSAGMYGTEAFF